The clone carrying this T cell receptor (beta chain) was counted a few times. Germline CDR1 and CDR2: SGHAT and FQNNGV. Trimming took 4 bases from V and 2 from J, leaving 10 bases between them. This CDR3 is built from 14 residues. In the original processing: The assay estimated nucleated cells by amplifying reference gene primers. This table comes from immunoSEQ multiplex PCR, and its TCRdb copy is limited to in-frame clones, with some not included. The V and J calls and clone size were taken over from that table, and D and trimming were inferred from the DNA. This table holds about 190,000 clones, around nine tenths found once. This entry belongs to a study of blood T cell repertoires in COVID-19. Study summary: Specimens from acute and convalescent COVID-19 originated in the United States, Italy and Spain. Nucleic acid was either cDNA or gDNA, and it came from T cells, B-cell-depleted T cells, or PBMCs.

The chain has TRBV11-2 and TRBJ2-3; D unclear. This receptor was taken from a woman aged 40 to 50 who had recovered from COVID-19. Sequencing used peripheral blood. The CDR3 region is CASSYPTHTDTQYF. The DNA for the CDR3 is TGTGCCAGCAGCTACCCGACTCACACAGATACGCAGTATTTT.